A single sample is the source of the 18 T cell receptor beta chains below, sequenced in a study of shared clonotypes between healthy human individuals. Some clones are missing from TCRdb's copy, which holds only in-frame ones; the method was immunoSEQ multiplex PCR. Of about 2 million clones in the sample, around 95% are singletons; the top ten hold more than 0.1%. What was sequenced was naive CD4+ T cells sorted from blood. Subset denoted: CD45RA+ positively selected. All receptors come from a man between 18 and 29 years old in good health.

This chain joins TRBV10-3 and TRBJ2-3; either TRBD1 or TRBD2 may supply D (5 bases each). The germline V and J ends were trimmed by 10 bases and 5 bases, with 13 bases remaining between them. The CDR3 loop spans 12 amino acids. Germline lookup yields CDR1 ENHRY and CDR2 SYGVKD. Written as DNA, the CDR3 is TGTGCCACACAGGAGGCGAAAGATACGCAGTATTTT. It is translated as CATQEAKDTQYF.

The gene calls are TRBV10-2 and TRBJ2-3; D possibly uses TRBD1 or TRBD2 (6 bases each). V lost 7 bases and J lost 0, with 17 bases in between. The CDR3 length is 16 residues. Per germline, CDR1 WSHSY and CDR2 SAAADI. DNA of the CDR3: TGCGCCAGCACAAAAGGGGGGATTCCTAGCACAGATACGCAGTATTTT. The encoded protein is CASTKGGIPSTDTQYF.

The V call is TRBV29-1, the J call TRBJ2-7; D gene uncertain. The germline V and J ends were trimmed by 7 bases and 5 bases, with 18 bases remaining between them. Germline CDR1 is SQVTM and CDR2 is ANQGSEA. CDR3 length: 13 amino acids. The DNA of the CDR3 is TGCAGCGCACTCCTCGGTGGCCTCCACGAGCAGTACTTC. As protein: CSALLGGLHEQYF.

This chain connects TRBV19 to TRBJ2-3, with unresolved D. Germline assignment: CDR1 LNHDA and CDR2 SQIVND (reference sequence). The V end was cut by 6 bases, the J end by 6 bases, with 16 bases between. CDR3 length: 14 amino acids. The CDR3 DNA sequence: TGTGCCAGTAGACGGACGCCTACGAGCGATACGCAGTATTTT. Amino acids: CASRRTPTSDTQYF.

The rearrangement joins TRBV27 to TRBJ2-1, with a tentative D call TRBD2 (6 bases). V was clipped by 2 bases and J by 0 bases, with 11 bases between them. CDR1 is MNHEY and CDR2 is SMNVEV in the germline V gene (reference sequence). This CDR3 region has 16 residues. CDR3 amino acids: CASSLIASDSYNEQFF. CDR3 coding DNA: TGTGCCAGCAGTTTAATAGCTAGCGACTCCTACAATGAGCAGTTCTTC.

The rearrangement links TRBV7-9 to TRBJ2-5; tentative D call: TRBD1 (6 bases). Germline lookup yields CDR1 SEHNR and CDR2 FQNEAQ (reference sequence). The CDR3 length is 12 residues. Trimming shortened V by 4 bases and J by 11 bases, and 14 bases separated the two germline ends. CDR3 nucleotides: TGTGCCAGCAGCTCAGGGGCTCCCCCACAGTACTTC. Translating gives CASSSGAPPQYF.

Concerning this clone itself: The sample holds other DNA sequences that translate to the same CDR3. The chain is built from TRBV6-1 and TRBJ1-2; D unresolved. The CDR3 has 14 residues. Germline V gene lookup returns CDR1 MNHNS and CDR2 SASEGT. The V gene lost 6 bases and the J gene lost 0 bases, with 11 bases spanning the gap. In DNA form, the CDR3 reads TGTGCCAGCAGCACCTCCGGGACTAACTATGGCTACACCTTC. Its translation is CASSTSGTNYGYTF.

The chain carries TRBV4-1 and TRBJ2-7; TRBD2 matches 9 bases. The CDR3 length is 16 residues. The V and J ends lost 4 bases and 2 bases, in that order; junction bases with no gene match: 9. In germline, CDR1 is MGHRA, CDR2 YSYEKL. Here the CDR3 reads CASSPSYLAGPYEQYF. The CDR3 bases are TGCGCCAGCAGCCCCTCGTATCTAGCGGGGCCCTACGAGCAGTACTTC.

This rearrangement joins TRBV5-6 to TRBJ1-1; 7 bases map to TRBD1. The length of the CDR3 is 15 residues. V gave up 6 bases and J gave up 2 bases; unmatched junction bases: 10. The germline gives CDR1 SGHDT, CDR2 YYEEEE. This CDR3 is CASNNLDRDNTEAFF. The CDR3, as DNA: TGTGCCAGCAATAACCTAGACAGGGATAACACTGAAGCTTTCTTT. Looking up the rest from reference TRBV5-6 and TRBJ1-1 gives the full variable domain: DAGVTQSPTHLIKTRGQQVTLRCSPKSGHDTVSWYQQALGQGPQFIFQYYEEEERQRGNFPDRFSGHQFPNYSSELNVNALLLGDSALYLCASNNLDRDNTEAFFGQGTRLTVV.

This chain uses TRBV18 with TRBJ2-2, with 7 bases matching TRBD2. The ends lost 0 bases at V and 0 bases at J; junction bases unmatched: 4. This CDR3 comprises 17 residues. The V gene's germline CDR1 is KGHSH and CDR2 LQKENI. In nucleotides, the CDR3 is TGTGCCAGCTCACCACCGAATGGGAGGGCGAACACCGGGGAGCTGTTTTTT. Protein: CASSPPNGRANTGELFF. Together with reference TRBV18 and TRBJ2-2, the CDR3 gives the full variable domain: NAGVMQNPRHLVRRRGQEARLRCSPMKGHSHVYWYRQLPEEGLKFMVYLQKENIIDESGMPKERFSAEFPKEGPSILRIQQVVRGDSAAYFCASSPPNGRANTGELFFGEGSRLTVL.

This chain joins TRBV6-5 and TRBJ2-2, with D possibly TRBD1 on 6 matching bases. The CDR3 has 15 amino acids. Trimming stripped 3 bases from V and 2 bases from J, with 10 bases between. CDR1 is MNHEY and CDR2 is SVGAGI in the germline V gene. This CDR3 is CASSYGQINTGELFF. In DNA form, the CDR3 reads TGTGCCAGCAGTTATGGACAGATCAACACCGGGGAGCTGTTTTTT.

This rearrangement joins TRBV6-5 to TRBJ1-2, with a tentative D call TRBD1 (5 bases). V was clipped by 4 bases and J by 8 bases, with 14 bases between them. Germline CDR1 MNHEY, CDR2 SVGAGI. This CDR3 contains 13 residues. In DNA, the CDR3 is TGTGCCAGCAGTTCCATCGGGGACGGCGGCTACACCTTC. Its translation is CASSSIGDGGYTF.

The chain carries TRBV7-8 and TRBJ1-5, with D hard to call. The ends were cut back, 0 bases at V and 4 bases at J, with 19 bases in the middle. The CDR3 has 18 amino acids. From germline, CDR1 is SGHVS and CDR2 FQNEAQ. The DNA of the CDR3 is TGTGCCAGCAGCTTAGCTCGTGACCAATTTGCCCTTAATCAGCCCCAGCATTTT. It yields the protein CASSLARDQFALNQPQHF.

This chain joins TRBV19 and TRBJ2-3; either TRBD1 or TRBD2 may fit D (5 bases each). Germline values: CDR1 LNHDA, CDR2 SQIVND (reference sequence). CDR3 length: 11 amino acids. Trimming removed 5 bases from V and 7 bases from J, with 7 bases in between. This CDR3 reads CASSEGYTQYF. CDR3 sequence (DNA): TGTGCCAGTAGTGAGGGGTATACGCAGTATTTT.

V gene TRBV19 combines with J gene TRBJ2-1, with TRBD1 matching over 9 bases. The CDR3 spans 17 residues. The germline V gene has CDR1 LNHDA and CDR2 SQIVND (reference sequence). J was trimmed by 6 bases and V by 4 bases; bases with no gene match: 13. CDR3 loop: CASSRVQGASGTNEQFF. CDR3 nucleotide sequence: TGTGCCAGTAGTAGGGTACAGGGGGCGTCGGGGACCAATGAGCAGTTCTTC.

The chain joins TRBV7-2 to TRBJ2-7; 7 bases fit TRBD2. V was pared by 6 bases and J by 0 bases, with 11 bases of the junction left unmatched. The germline V gene encodes CDR1 SGHTA and CDR2 FQGNSA. This CDR3 has 16 amino acids. This CDR3 is CASSWEAGVNSYEQYF. CDR3 nucleotide sequence: TGTGCCAGCAGTTGGGAGGCGGGAGTTAACTCCTACGAGCAGTACTTC.

The chain couples TRBV30 to TRBJ2-7; D is possibly TRBD2 (5 bases). The ends were cut back, 1 base at V and 0 bases at J, with 13 bases in the middle. CDR3 size: 15 residues. Germline CDR1 reads GTSNPN; CDR2 reads SVGIG (reference sequence). DNA for the CDR3: TGTGCCTGGAGTGCCAATGGACTCAGCTCCTACGAGCAGTACTTC. Amino acids: CAWSANGLSSYEQYF. Together with reference TRBV30 and TRBJ2-7, the CDR3 gives the full variable domain: SQTIHQWPATLVQPVGSPLSLECTVEGTSNPNLYWYRQAAGRGLQLLFYSVGIGQISSEVPQNLSASRPQDRQFILSSKKLLLSDSGFYLCAWSANGLSSYEQYFGPGTRLTVT.

J is TRBJ2-7 and V is TRBV9, with D possibly TRBD1 on 6 matching bases. This CDR3 has 13 amino acids. V lost 3 bases, J lost 6 bases, and 13 bases lay in between. CDR1 is SGDLS, CDR2 YYNGEE, per germline. Here the CDR3 reads CASSGLQGSEQYF. The CDR3 region has the DNA TGTGCCAGCAGCGGACTTCAGGGGTCCGAGCAGTACTTC.